The 21 T cell receptor beta chains below were found in one sample sequenced in a study of Graves' ophthalmopathy and Graves' hyperthyroidism. TCR beta CDR3 regions were amplified from RNA transcripts. RT-PCR in the first round used HTBI primers; a second-round multiplex PCR followed. Each CDR3 protein is one row after TCRdb ran MiXCR on the multiplex PCR reads. The repertoire holds about 480,000 distinct CDR3 sequences, with 14% as singletons. Source material: blood. The receptor source for this set is a woman aged 25 to 39 with Graves' ophthalmopathy.

This clonotype showed up many times. The V and J genes are TRBV6-1 and TRBJ1-6; possibly TRBD1 for D (5 bases). Trimming took off 3 bases at V and 3 bases at J, with 12 bases between the two ends. The length of the CDR3 is 16 residues. The germline gives CDR1 MNHNS, CDR2 SASEGT. CDR3 in amino acids: CASSDLGTLYNSPLHF. The CDR3 coding sequence is TGTGCCAGCAGTGACCTGGGGACTCTCTATAATTCACCCCTCCACTTT.

Remarks on this clonotype: A much larger clone is a single base away; this may be a read error. The CDR3, as DNA: TGTGCCAGCAGCTTAGAAGTAGAGCAGTACTTC. This translates into CASSLEVEQYF. The chain combines TRBV7-2 with TRBJ2-7; D ambiguous. The germline V and J ends were trimmed by 1 base and 7 bases, with 5 bases remaining between them. Germline values: CDR1 SGHTA, CDR2 FQGNSA. CDR3 length equals 11 residues.

Many counts were recorded for this clonotype. This chain uses TRBV20-1 with TRBJ1-3; D remains ambiguous. The germline gives CDR1 DFQATT, CDR2 SNEGSKA (reference sequence). V shed 0 bases and J shed 0 bases, with 9 bases lying between them. This CDR3 region has 15 residues. The CDR3 sequence is CSARDPGSSGNTIYF. CDR3 in DNA: TGCAGTGCTAGAGATCCGGGGAGCTCTGGAAACACCATATATTTT.

This clonotype appeared a single time. The chain links TRBV6-2 or TRBV6-3 to TRBJ1-5; D remains ambiguous. Germline V gives CDR1 MNHEY, CDR2 SVGEGT. The CDR3 loop spans 18 amino acids. The V and J ends lost 6 bases and 4 bases respectively, with 25 bases between them. CDR3 region: CASSPKRRENNENQPQHF. Written as DNA, the CDR3 is TGTGCCAGCAGCCCTAAAAGAAGGGAGAATAATGAGAATCAGCCCCAGCATTTT.

This clonotype was counted ten times or more. The chain has TRBV6-1 and TRBJ1-2; D is uncertain. V lost 4 bases, J lost 2 bases, and 11 bases lay in between. The CDR3 has 14 residues. Germline V gene data show CDR1 as MNHNS and CDR2 as SASEGT. The CDR3 region is CASSGEDPNYGYTF. The CDR3 nucleotides are TGTGCCAGCAGTGGGGAGGATCCCAACTATGGCTACACCTTC.

This clonotype was seen at least ten times. The chain joins TRBV2 to TRBJ1-2, with D perhaps TRBD1 (6 bases). The germline gives CDR1 SNHLY, CDR2 FYNNEI. Trimming left V 6 bases short and J 1 base short, with 12 bases between. The CDR3 spans 14 residues. CDR3 in DNA: TGTGCCAGCAGGGACAGCCTGAGTAACTATGGCTACACCTTC. Translated: CASRDSLSNYGYTF.

In this sample, this clonotype turned up many times. The chain has TRBV5-1 and TRBJ2-5, with 9 nucleotides matching TRBD1. With 0 bases clipped from V and 2 bases from J, the junction kept 2 bases outside the gene matches. Germline V gene sequence: CDR1 SGHRS, CDR2 YFSETQ. The CDR3 spans 15 residues. This chain's CDR3 is CASSLGTGDQETQYF. In DNA form, the CDR3 reads TGCGCCAGCAGCTTGGGGACAGGGGATCAAGAGACCCAGTACTTC.

This clonotype came up many times. The J gene is TRBJ2-5, the V gene TRBV5-1; D unresolved. V lost 0 bases, J lost 1 base, and 7 bases lay in between. Per germline, CDR1 SGHRS and CDR2 YFSETQ. The CDR3 length is 14 residues. In DNA form, the CDR3 reads TGCGCCAGCAGCTTGGCCCACTTCCAAGAGACCCAGTACTTC. It codes for CASSLAHFQETQYF.

This clonotype was seen repeatedly, ten times or more. V and J are TRBV20-1 and TRBJ1-6; the D is unclear. From germline, CDR1 is DFQATT and CDR2 SNEGSKA (reference sequence). Trimming left V 3 bases short and J 8 bases short, with 14 bases between. The CDR3 runs 14 residues. CDR3 residues: CSAREHQEHSPLHF. The CDR3 DNA reads as TGCAGTGCTAGGGAACACCAAGAGCATTCACCCCTCCACTTT.

There are many counts of this clonotype. The CDR3 is CASSLVGEGEQYF. The CDR3 coding sequence is TGTGCCAGCAGTTTGGTGGGGGAAGGCGAGCAGTACTTC. This sequence joins TRBV12-3 or TRBV12-4 and TRBJ2-7; possibly TRBD1 or TRBD2 for D (5 bases each). The CDR3 has 13 amino acids. With 3 bases removed from V and 6 bases from J, the gap between germline ends came to 12 bases.

This clonotype was seen repeatedly, ten times or more. This chain links TRBV7-2 with TRBJ1-2, with D maybe TRBD1 (6 bases). The germline V gene encodes CDR1 SGHTA and CDR2 FQGNSA. Trimming stripped 0 bases from V and 7 bases from J, with 9 bases between. The CDR3 extends over 13 amino acids. CDR3 DNA: TGTGCCAGCAGCTTAGCGGCAGGGGTTGGCTACACCTTC. Its protein product is CASSLAAGVGYTF.

This clonotype has a handful of counts. The chain carries TRBV11-2 and TRBJ2-5, with D uncertain. Trimming removed 0 bases from V and 5 bases from J, with 10 bases in between. Germline-derived CDR1 and CDR2 are SGHAT and FQNNGV. The CDR3 is 14 amino acids. The CDR3 reads CASSLDSASETQYF. The CDR3 DNA is TGTGCCAGCAGCTTAGATTCGGCTTCGGAGACCCAGTACTTC.

This clonotype was observed at least ten times. The chain is built from TRBV7-9 and TRBJ2-7; D is unresolved. The CDR3 has 13 amino acids. Trimming shortened V by 8 bases and J by 7 bases, and 18 bases separated the two germline ends. Looked up from germline, CDR1 is SEHNR and CDR2 is FQNEAQ (reference sequence). The CDR3 here is CASAPNGLDEQYF. CDR3 coding DNA: TGTGCCAGCGCCCCCAACGGGCTAGATGAGCAGTACTTC.

This clonotype was observed at least ten times. The rearrangement links TRBV2 to TRBJ1-2; D is unclear. V was clipped by 9 bases and J by 4 bases, with 15 bases between them. In germline, CDR1 is SNHLY, CDR2 FYNNEI. There are 13 residues in the CDR3. The CDR3 protein is CASTLERTYGYTF. As DNA, the CDR3 is TGTGCCAGTACCTTAGAGAGGACCTATGGCTACACCTTC.

This clonotype was observed a handful of times. This sequence joins TRBV6-1 and TRBJ2-5; 8 bases are shared with TRBD2. This CDR3 comprises 15 residues. The germline V gene has CDR1 MNHNS and CDR2 SASEGT. J gave up 7 bases and V 2 bases, and 9 bases lay outside the gene matches. CDR3 amino acids: CASSETSGVPGTQYF. The CDR3 nucleotides read TGTGCCAGCAGTGAAACTAGCGGAGTCCCAGGGACCCAGTACTTC.

This clonotype has ten or more counts. V gene TRBV5-1 combines with J gene TRBJ2-7, with TRBD1 as a possible D gene (6 bases). Germline loops: CDR1 SGHRS, CDR2 YFSETQ. CDR3 length: 17 amino acids. The germline V and J ends were trimmed by 3 bases and 7 bases, with 26 bases remaining between them. The CDR3 DNA reads TGCGCCAGCAGCTCCGGGGATTCAGGGGCCTGGATCCGGGAGCAGTACTTC. Its translation: CASSSGDSGAWIREQYF.

The rearrangement uses TRBV6-1 and TRBJ2-3; D might be TRBD1 or TRBD2, each matching 5 bases. The V gene lost 6 bases and the J gene lost 0 bases, with 13 bases spanning the gap. The CDR3 runs to 15 residues. CDR1 MNHNS and CDR2 SASEGT come from the germline V gene. This chain's CDR3 is CASSEGPGSTDTQYF. The CDR3 DNA sequence: TGTGCCAGCAGCGAGGGGCCGGGCAGCACAGATACGCAGTATTTT.

V usage is TRBV20-1 and J usage is TRBJ2-7; D is possibly TRBD2 (6 bases). Germline V gene data show CDR1 as DFQATT and CDR2 as SNEGSKA (reference sequence). This CDR3 spans 13 amino acids. Trimming pared 6 bases from V and 6 bases from J, leaving 18 bases between. In nucleotides, the CDR3 is TGCAGTGCCCACATCGGCGGGGAGGTCGAGCAGTACTTC. Translation: CSAHIGGEVEQYF.

This clonotype appeared many times. CDR3 residues: CASSYRRGTGELFF. The DNA for the CDR3 is TGTGCCAGCAGTTACCGAAGGGGCACCGGGGAGCTGTTTTTT. The chain carries TRBV6-2 or TRBV6-3 and TRBJ2-2, with D possibly TRBD1 on 5 matching bases. Looked up from germline, CDR1 is MNHEY and CDR2 is SVGEGT. The CDR3 is 14 amino acids. The V end was cut by 2 bases, the J end by 4 bases, with 8 bases between.

This clonotype came up many times. DNA of the CDR3: TGTGCCAGCAGGGCCGGGACAGGGACTATCCACGAGCAGTACTTC. It specifies CASRAGTGTIHEQYF. This sequence joins TRBV2 and TRBJ2-7; TRBD1 agrees at 9 bases. CDR3 length equals 15 residues. Unmatched junction bases numbered 11, after V lost 6 bases and J lost 5 bases. Looked up from germline, CDR1 is SNHLY and CDR2 is FYNNEI.

This clonotype came up many times. The chain recombines TRBV4-1 with TRBJ2-7, with 13 bases lining up with TRBD2. CDR3 length: 15 amino acids. J lost 6 bases, V lost 2 bases, and 4 bases had no gene match. Per the germline V gene, CDR1 is MGHRA and CDR2 is YSYEKL. The DNA of the CDR3 is TGCGCCAGCAGCCAACCGACTAGCGGGAGGTCCGAGCAGTACTTC. Protein sequence: CASSQPTSGRSEQYF.